The 2 T cell receptor beta chains in this list originate from one sample, sequenced in a study of blood T cell repertoires in COVID-19. This table comes from immunoSEQ multiplex PCR, and its TCRdb copy is limited to in-frame clones, with some not included. The sample gives some 200,000 clones, around 81% of which show up once; less than 8% is in the top ten. Sequencing was done on a sample of PBMCs or T cells enriched from blood (not recorded which). These receptors all stem from a middle-aged woman with acute COVID-19.

The chain is built from TRBV7-2 and TRBJ2-3, with a possible D match to TRBD2 (6 bases). The V gene lost 8 bases and the J gene lost 5 bases, with 11 bases spanning the gap. The CDR3 consists of 12 residues. Germline CDR1 reads SGHTA; CDR2 reads FQGNSA. In DNA, the CDR3 is TGTGCCAGCCGCGGGGTCGGAGATACGCAGTATTTT. Protein product: CASRGVGDTQYF.

The genes are TRBV6-5 and TRBJ2-1, with D maybe TRBD2 (6 bases). CDR1 MNHEY and CDR2 SVGAGI come from the germline V gene. This CDR3 is 16 amino acids long. Trimming removed 0 bases at V and 0 bases at J, with 9 bases between. As DNA, the CDR3 is TGTGCCAGCAGTTACTCAGCGGGCAACTCCTACAATGAGCAGTTCTTC. As protein: CASSYSAGNSYNEQFF.